What follows are 8 T cell receptor beta chains derived from one specimen sequenced in a study of blood T cells in healthy people across ages. Combining a sample-barcoded 5' primer with a J-beta primer mix, a second PCR ran for roughly 6 to 12 cycles. TCRdb reprocessed the 5' RACE reads via MiXCR and lists one record per CDR3 protein. Of about 570,000 distinct CDR3 sequences in the sample, about 27% were seen once. The data also belong to a second study, concerning T cells of mothers and their children.

Sequences were obtained from blood. These TCRs come from a boy between 2 and 10 years old in good health.

The rearrangement links TRBV11-2 to TRBJ2-2; D ambiguous. Germline CDR1 SGHAT, CDR2 FQNNGV. Trimming stripped 4 bases from V and 0 bases from J, with 15 bases between. The CDR3 covers 17 residues. CDR3 region: CASSSKFYSTNTGELFF. CDR3 DNA sequence: TGTGCCAGCAGCTCCAAATTTTACTCAACGAACACCGGGGAGCTGTTTTTT.

In nucleotides, the CDR3 is TGTGCCAGCAGCCTACCCGTTGGGCTGGGAAACACCATATATTTT. This sequence encodes CASSLPVGLGNTIYF. V usage is TRBV7-9 and J usage is TRBJ1-3, with D uncertain. From germline, CDR1 is SEHNR and CDR2 FQNEAQ (reference sequence). There are 15 residues in the CDR3. V lost 5 bases and J lost 4, with 15 bases in between. The full variable domain, its missing parts supplied by reference TRBV7-9 and TRBJ1-3, is DTGVSQNPRHKITKRGQNVTFRCDPISEHNRLYWYRQTLGQGPEFLTYFQNEAQLEKSRLLSDRFSAERPKGSFSTLEIQRTEQGDSAMYLCASSLPVGLGNTIYFGEGSWLTVV.

This rearrangement joins TRBV12-3 or TRBV12-4 to TRBJ2-5, with 11 nucleotides matching TRBD1. The V and J ends lost 6 bases and 4 bases, in that order; junction bases with no gene match: 10. The CDR3 has 16 amino acids. The CDR3 DNA reads as TGTGCCAGCAGCCCCGGACAGGGGGCGCTTCCAGAGACCCAGTACTTC. Residues: CASSPGQGALPETQYF.

Only a few counts were recorded for this clonotype. V is TRBV4-3 and J is TRBJ2-5, with TRBD2 matching 7 bases. The J call is in doubt because the DNA end fits TRBJ2-1 better. This CDR3 spans 16 amino acids. CDR1 is LGHNA, CDR2 YSLEER, per germline. The CDR3 loop reads CASSQDFAGASNEQFF. For the CDR3, the DNA is TGCGCCAGCAGCCAAGACTTCGCGGGAGCCAGTAATGAGCAGTTCTTC.

Only a few counts were recorded for this clonotype. The chain couples TRBV6-2 or TRBV6-3 to TRBJ2-7, with D possibly TRBD2 on 5 matching bases. The germline V and J ends were trimmed by 7 bases and 3 bases, with 16 bases remaining between them. The V gene's germline CDR1 is MNHEY and CDR2 SVGEGT. This CDR3 is built from 14 residues. The CDR3 region has the DNA TGTGCCAGCACCGATACTAGATTAAACTACGAGCAGTACTTC. Amino acid sequence: CASTDTRLNYEQYF.

This clonotype was counted a few times. The chain couples TRBV29-1 to TRBJ2-1; 9 bases align to TRBD2. V dropped 2 bases and J dropped 3; count of bases not matched to a gene: 8. This CDR3 comprises 16 residues. Germline V lookup: CDR1 SQVTM, CDR2 ANQGSEA. CDR3 region: CSVEPPAGGFYNEQFF. Here the CDR3 DNA reads TGCAGCGTTGAACCCCCAGCGGGAGGTTTCTACAATGAGCAGTTCTTC.

This chain links TRBV20-1 with TRBJ2-5; D remains ambiguous. The germline V gene encodes CDR1 DFQATT and CDR2 SNEGSKA (reference sequence). V shed 3 bases and J shed 2 bases, with 10 bases lying between them. This CDR3 has 13 amino acids. CDR3 in amino acids: CSARTRAQETQYF. The CDR3 nucleotides are TGCAGTGCTAGGACCCGGGCTCAAGAGACCCAGTACTTC.

This clonotype has a handful of counts. V and J are TRBV15 and TRBJ2-2; D not resolved. The CDR3 contains 15 residues. CDR1 is LNHNV, CDR2 YYDKDF, per germline (reference sequence). Trimming pared 0 bases from V and 1 base from J, leaving 6 bases between. The CDR3 DNA is TGTGCCACCAGCAGAGATATGTTGAACACCGGGGAGCTGTTTTTT. Its protein is CATSRDMLNTGELFF.